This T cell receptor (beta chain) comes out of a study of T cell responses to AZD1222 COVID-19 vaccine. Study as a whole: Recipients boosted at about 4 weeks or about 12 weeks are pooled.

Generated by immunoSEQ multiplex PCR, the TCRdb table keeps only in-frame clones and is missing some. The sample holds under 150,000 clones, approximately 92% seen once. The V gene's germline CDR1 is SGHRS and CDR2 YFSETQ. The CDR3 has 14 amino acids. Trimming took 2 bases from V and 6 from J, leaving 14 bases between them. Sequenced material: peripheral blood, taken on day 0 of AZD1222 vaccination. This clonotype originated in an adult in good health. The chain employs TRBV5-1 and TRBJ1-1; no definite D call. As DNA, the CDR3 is TGCGCCAGCAGCTTAGTTGCGGGCTCGGCTGAAGCTTTCTTT. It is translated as CASSLVAGSAEAFF.